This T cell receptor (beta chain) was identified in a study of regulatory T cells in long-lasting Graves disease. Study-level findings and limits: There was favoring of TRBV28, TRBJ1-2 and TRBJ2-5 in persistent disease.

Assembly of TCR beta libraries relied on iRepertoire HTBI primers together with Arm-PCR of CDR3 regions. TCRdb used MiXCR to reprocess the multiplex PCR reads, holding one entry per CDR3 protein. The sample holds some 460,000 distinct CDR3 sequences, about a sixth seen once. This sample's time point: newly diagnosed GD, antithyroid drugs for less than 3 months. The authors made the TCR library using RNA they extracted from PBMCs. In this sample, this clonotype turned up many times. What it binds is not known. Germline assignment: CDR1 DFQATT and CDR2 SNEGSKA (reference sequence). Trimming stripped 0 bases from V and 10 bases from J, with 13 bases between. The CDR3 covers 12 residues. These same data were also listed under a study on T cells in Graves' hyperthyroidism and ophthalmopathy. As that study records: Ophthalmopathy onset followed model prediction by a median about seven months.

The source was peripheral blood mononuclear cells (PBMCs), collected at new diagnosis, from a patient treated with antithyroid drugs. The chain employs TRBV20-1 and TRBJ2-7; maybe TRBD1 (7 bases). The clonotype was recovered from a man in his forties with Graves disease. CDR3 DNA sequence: TGCAGTGCTAGAGAGAATCAGGGGGGACAGTACTTC. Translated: CSARENQGGQYF.